Listed below are T cell receptor beta chains from one sample, sequenced in a study of cytomegalovirus exposure and HLA in healthy donors. The protocol was immunoSEQ multiplex PCR, while the TCRdb copy is restricted to in-frame clones and leaves out a portion. The data hold 140,000 to 150,000 clones, with more than 9.5% observed a single time. Sequences were obtained from PBMCs. Receptors originate from a man aged 50 to 60 in good health and CMV-seronegative. Each CDR3 is given with its conserved first and last residue. Fields, in order: D gene, V gene, clone size, J gene, CDR3 DNA, CDR3 protein. The D gene is left open where the match is weak. Expanded clones are given a class, and other clones once, few, many or no size at all.

TRBD1	TRBV19	-	TRBJ2-2	TGTGCCAGTAGAGGTGGGACAGCGAACACCGGGGAGCTGTTTTTT	CASRGGTANTGELFF
-	TRBV19	-	TRBJ1-5	TGTGCCAGTAGCCAGGGCCCAGGGTCCAATCAGCCCCAGCATTTT	CASSQGPGSNQPQHF
-	TRBV6-5	-	TRBJ2-7	TGTGCCAGCAGTTACTCGGAGGTAGGGGGTAACTACGAGCAGTACTTC	CASSYSEVGGNYEQYF
-	TRBV9	-	TRBJ2-2	TGTGCCAGCAGCGTATCCCCAGGGAGGACCACCGGGGAGCTGTTTTTT	CASSVSPGRTTGELFF
-	TRBV7-7	-	TRBJ2-5	TGTGCCAGCAGCTTAGGCCCCCAGGGAGGAGAGACCCAGTACTTC	CASSLGPQGGETQYF
TRBD2	TRBV10-2	-	TRBJ2-7	TGCGCCAGCAGTGAGGCTAGCGGGACCTACGAGCAGTACTTC	CASSEASGTYEQYF
-	TRBV25-1	-	TRBJ2-1	TGTGCCAGCAGTGCAGGACTGGGCGTCGATGAGCAGTTCTTC	CASSAGLGVDEQFF
TRBD1	TRBV6-5	few	TRBJ1-5	TGTGCCAGCACCCCGACAGGGGGCCGTCAGCCCCAGCATTTT	CASTPTGGRQPQHF
TRBD1	TRBV6-6	few	TRBJ1-1	TGTGCCAGCAGTCCTCAAGGAACAGGGGGGACTGAAGCTTTCTTT	CASSPQGTGGTEAFF
-	TRBV30	-	TRBJ2-3	TGTGCCTGGAACATACAAATAGGAGGTGTAGATACGCAGTATTTT	CAWNIQIGGVDTQYF
TRBD1	TRBV5-4	-	TRBJ2-5	TGTGCCAGCAGACCAGACAGGGGCCAGCCCCAAGAGACCCAGTACTTC	CASRPDRGQPQETQYF
-	TRBV6-1	-	TRBJ1-5	TGTGCCAGCAGTGAAGAAAGGGGCAGGGCCCCCCAGCATTTT	CASSEERGRAPQHF
-	TRBV9	-	TRBJ1-1	TGTGCCAGCAGCGTAGAGGCGGAGAAGAACACTGAAGCTTTCTTT	CASSVEAEKNTEAFF
TRBD1	TRBV29-1	few	TRBJ1-5	TGCAGCGTTGGACAGGGGGTCCGTCAGCCCCAGCATTTT	CSVGQGVRQPQHF
-	TRBV7-7	-	TRBJ2-5	TGTGCCAGCAGCCGGGCGGGGGCTCAAGAGACCCAGTACTTC	CASSRAGAQETQYF
TRBD1	TRBV6-1	-	TRBJ1-3	TGTGCCAGCAGTGATAAGGGGGCAAGCTCTGGAAACACCATATATTTT	CASSDKGASSGNTIYF
-	TRBV27	few	TRBJ2-7	TGTGCCAGCAGTTTATCGCGCGGCTACGAGCAGTACTTC	CASSLSRGYEQYF
-	TRBV7-9	few	TRBJ2-3	TGTGCCAGCAGCTCTTCGACTAGCACAGATACGCAGTATTTT	CASSSSTSTDTQYF
TRBD1	TRBV7-9	few	TRBJ1-1	TGTGCCAGCAGCTCGGGACAGGGGGCCGGCAACACTGAAGCTTTCTTT	CASSSGQGAGNTEAFF
-	TRBV30	few	TRBJ1-3	TGTGCCTGGAGTGCGGGAGAGGTTTTGGGGAACACCATATATTTT	CAWSAGEVLGNTIYF
-	TRBV5-4	few	TRBJ2-3	TGTGCCAGCAGCTTGGTTGGGGGGAGCACAGATACGCAGTATTTT	CASSLVGGSTDTQYF
TRBD1	TRBV28	few	TRBJ1-2	TGTGCCAGCAGTCTACAGGGGCCAGAGACCTCTAGGGGCTACACCTTC	CASSLQGPETSRGYTF
TRBD1	TRBV4-2	few	TRBJ1-2	TGTGCCAGCAGCCAATGGGGACAGGGTGGCTACACCTTC	CASSQWGQGGYTF
-	TRBV18	-	TRBJ1-5	TGTGCCAGCTCTCCTTTGGACAGCTCGTTGCCCCAGCATTTT	CASSPLDSSLPQHF
-	TRBV11-3	-	TRBJ2-3	TGTGCCAGCAGCGGGGGGGATACGCAGTATTTT	CASSGGDTQYF
-	TRBV6-6	-	TRBJ1-1	TGTGCCAGCAGTTACTCTTTAGAGATTGGCACTGAAGCTTTCTTT	CASSYSLEIGTEAFF
-	TRBV4-1	-	TRBJ1-4	TGCGCCTCACGGCTCGGGTCTGATCTCGAAAAACTGTTTTTT	CASRLGSDLEKLFF
TRBD1	TRBV27	-	TRBJ2-2	TGTGCCAGCAGCCACACAGGGGACACCGGGGAGCTGTTTTTT	CASSHTGDTGELFF
-	TRBV2	-	TRBJ1-2	TGTGCCAGCAGTGAAGCGCTTCGGGGGACGGGCTACACCTTC	CASSEALRGTGYTF
-	TRBV30	-	TRBJ1-6	TGTGCCTGGACTTCTGTTTATAATTCACCCCTCCACTTT	CAWTSVYNSPLHF
-	TRBV10-3	-	TRBJ1-6	TGTGCCATCAGTGAGTCGGGAGCGGGAAATTCACCCCTCCACTTT	CAISESGAGNSPLHF
-	TRBV29-1	-	TRBJ2-3	TGCAGCGTTGTACTAGCTCGTCCTCTCCCAGATACGCAGTATTTT	CSVVLARPLPDTQYF
TRBD1	TRBV5-8	many	TRBJ1-2	TGTGCCAGCAGTCGGGGGACAGGGAGTGGCTACACCTTC	CASSRGTGSGYTF
TRBD2	TRBV2	-	TRBJ2-3	TGTGCCAGCAGTGAGGGACTATCGACTAGCACAGATACGCAGTATTTT	CASSEGLSTSTDTQYF
TRBD2	TRBV7-2	-	TRBJ2-5	TGTGCCAGCAGCTATAGGACTAGCGGGGGTCTAGGCGAGACCCAGTACTTC	CASSYRTSGGLGETQYF
-	TRBV6-1	few	TRBJ2-7	TGTGCCAGCAGTGAGACACAGGGCTATATCTACGAGCAGTACTTC	CASSETQGYIYEQYF
-	TRBV20-1	few	TRBJ1-1	TGCAGTGCGCCGACTCACACTGAAGCTTTCTTT	CSAPTHTEAFF
-	TRBV27	-	TRBJ1-5	TGTGCCAGCAGTGCCCAACCGGGACTGAGCAATCAGCCCCAGCATTTT	CASSAQPGLSNQPQHF
-	TRBV7-8	-	TRBJ2-7	TGTGCCAGCAGTTCCCGGGACTCCAGCTCCTACGAGCAGTACTTC	CASSSRDSSSYEQYF
TRBD1	TRBV2	-	TRBJ2-7	TGTGCCACCAAACAGGGGGTCACTAGCTACGAGCAGTACTTC	CATKQGVTSYEQYF
-	TRBV7-2	-	TRBJ2-1	TGTGCCAGCAGCTTAGAGGTAGCGGACTACAATGAGCAGTTCTTC	CASSLEVADYNEQFF
TRBD2	TRBV5-1	few	TRBJ2-4	TGCGCCAGCAGCCTCTGGACTAGCGGAGCCAAAAACATTCAGTACTTC	CASSLWTSGAKNIQYF
-	TRBV5-6	-	TRBJ1-1	TGTGCCAGCAGCCGACGGGTTTCTGAAGCTTTCTTT	CASSRRVSEAFF
-	TRBV12-5	few	TRBJ1-1	TGTGCTAGTGGTTTGGTAAGGAGGGATTCTTGTACTGAAGCTTTCTTT	CASGLVRRDSCTEAFF
TRBD1	TRBV20-1	-	TRBJ1-2	TGCAGTGCTAGAGTAGGGGGCGGCTACACCTTC	CSARVGGGYTF
TRBD1	TRBV11-1	-	TRBJ2-3	TGTGCCAGCAGCCAACGGACAGGGGAGAGCACAGATACGCAGTATTTT	CASSQRTGESTDTQYF
TRBD2	TRBV5-1	once	TRBJ2-3	TGCGCCAGCAGCTTGGCGCGGACTAGTTTCACAGGTACGCAGTATTTT	CASSLARTSFTGTQYF
-	TRBV30	-	TRBJ1-5	TGTGCCTGGAGTGTACGACGGGGGGATCAGCCCCAGCATTTT	CAWSVRRGDQPQHF
-	TRBV6-4	-	TRBJ2-1	TGTGCCAGCAGTGTAGAGGGCGAAGGCAATGAGCAGTTCTTC	CASSVEGEGNEQFF
TRBD2	TRBV7-2	few	TRBJ2-7	TGTGCCAGCAGCTACCCGGGAGGCCGGCAGTACTTC	CASSYPGGRQYF
TRBD1	TRBV6-5	-	TRBJ1-1	TGTGCCAGCAGTTACCGCAGGGGGGCTGAAGCTTTCTTT	CASSYRRGAEAFF
TRBD1	TRBV7-9	-	TRBJ2-7	TGTGCCAGCAGCTTTTTTATGACAGGGATCCACGAGCAGTACTTC	CASSFFMTGIHEQYF
-	TRBV7-3	once	TRBJ2-7	TGCGCCAGCAGCCCCCGCGGCGGAACCTACGAGCAGTACTTC	CASSPRGGTYEQYF
TRBD1	TRBV18	few	TRBJ2-7	TGTGCCAGCTCGCAGGGGGCCCTCACCTACGAGCAGTACTTC	CASSQGALTYEQYF
-	TRBV19	-	TRBJ1-1	TGTGCCAGTAGTATGGGGGCCGATACTGAAGCTTTCTTT	CASSMGADTEAFF
-	TRBV5-1	few	TRBJ1-4	TGCGCCAGCACCACAAATCCTGCAACTAATGAAAAACTGTTTTTT	CASTTNPATNEKLFF
TRBD2	TRBV5-4	few	TRBJ2-7	TGTGCCAGCAGCGGGGGACTAGCGGGAGGGGTTATTTACGAGCAGTACTTC	CASSGGLAGGVIYEQYF